A selection of T cell receptor beta chains follows, all from one sample in a study of liver allograft versus peripheral blood T cells. TCRdb ran MiXCR on the reads and lists one entry per CDR3 protein. The top ten clones hold roughly 7.1% of a sample with over 5,000 distinct CDR3 sequences, roughly 15% of them seen once. These receptors originate from a human patient who had a liver transplant. The T cells may come from the graft donor. Each CDR3 is given with its conserved first and last residue. The D gene is left open where the match is weak. Clone size is given for some rows only: seen once, a few or many times, or a class if the clone is expanded.

clone_size	d_call	v_call	j_call	cdr3_aa	cdr3_nt
few	NA	TRBV3-1	TRBJ2-2	CASSLDPGRELFF	TGTGCCAGCAGCCTTGATCCGGGCCGGGAGCTGTTTTTT
many	NA	TRBV19	TRBJ2-7	CASSGVPYRYEQYF	TGTGCCAGTAGTGGGGTCCCATATCGCTACGAGCAGTACTTC
NA	TRBD2	TRBV3-1	TRBJ2-7	CASSRAGDLNF	TGTGCCAGCAGCCGGGCGGGGGATCTCAACTTC
few	NA	TRBV24-1	TRBJ2-3	CATSDPRGTDTQYF	TGTGCCACCAGTGATCCACGGGGCACAGATACGCAGTATTTT
medium-sized	NA	TRBV7-9	TRBJ1-1	CASSALGMTEAFF	TGTGCCAGCAGCGCTCTGGGGATGACTGAAGCTTTCTTT
medium-sized	NA	TRBV6-2/TRBV6-3	TRBJ2-6	CASLPPSGANVLTF	TGTGCCTCCCTCCCTCCCTCTGGGGCCAACGTCCTGACTTTC
NA	NA	TRBV12-5	TRBJ2-2	CASASGIGRGRTGELFF	TGTGCTAGTGCCTCGGGGATCGGCAGGGGGAGGACCGGGGAGCTGTTTTTT
many	NA	TRBV30	TRBJ2-7	CAWSVRQRGEQYF	TGTGCCTGGAGTGTTCGACAGCGCGGGGAGCAGTACTTC
NA	TRBD1	TRBV7-3	TRBJ2-7	CASSLTGRQGTGQYF	TGTGCCAGCAGCTTAACCGGGAGACAGGGGACGGGACAGTACTTC
medium-sized	TRBD1	TRBV19	TRBJ1-4	CASSYRGYDEKLFF	TGTGCCAGTAGTTACAGGGGGTACGATGAAAAACTGTTTTTT
medium-sized	NA	TRBV27	TRBJ2-7	CASSLLGEAEQYF	TGTGCCAGCAGTTTATTAGGGGAGGCCGAGCAGTACTTC
NA	NA	TRBV7-3	TRBJ1-2	CASSSEGGDGYTF	TGTGCCAGCAGCTCCGAGGGGGGAGATGGCTACACCTTC
medium-sized	TRBD1	TRBV6-5	TRBJ1-4	CASSRTGINEKLFF	TGTGCCAGCAGCCGGACAGGAATAAATGAAAAACTGTTTTTT
medium-sized	NA	TRBV11-2	TRBJ1-1	CASSKTWGTNTEAFF	TGTGCCAGCAGCAAAACATGGGGGACGAACACTGAAGCTTTCTTT
medium-sized	TRBD2	TRBV29-1	TRBJ2-3	CSVGTSGMDTQYF	TGCAGCGTGGGGACTAGTGGTATGGATACGCAGTATTTT
NA	NA	TRBV11-2	TRBJ2-3	CASSSGLLTPSTDTQYF	TGTGCCAGCAGCTCGGGACTCCTCACCCCTAGCACAGATACGCAGTATTTT
medium-sized	TRBD1	TRBV6-1	TRBJ1-5	CASSPITGGGRQPQHF	TGTGCCAGCAGTCCAATCACAGGGGGGGGCAGGCAGCCCCAGCATTTT
many	NA	TRBV5-4	TRBJ2-6	CASSEGGMISGANVLTF	TGTGCCAGCAGTGAAGGCGGAATGATCTCTGGGGCCAACGTCCTGACTTTC
large	NA	TRBV13	TRBJ1-2	CASSLVGASGKTF	TGTGCCAGCAGCTTAGTTGGGGCCTCCGGCAAAACCTTC
medium-sized	TRBD1	TRBV7-2	TRBJ1-6	CASSLQGGNSPLHF	TGTGCCAGCAGCTTACAGGGGGGAAATTCACCCCTCCACTTT
medium-sized	TRBD1	TRBV20-1	TRBJ1-1	CSVRGQVSGYAEAFF	TGCAGTGTTCGGGGACAGGTAAGCGGGTACGCTGAAGCTTTCTTT
NA	TRBD1	TRBV27	TRBJ2-1	CASRMDRAEFF	TGTGCCAGCAGGATGGACAGGGCGGAGTTCTTC
medium-sized	TRBD1	TRBV11-2	TRBJ1-4	CASRSIQGAIEKLFF	TGTGCCAGCAGATCCATACAGGGGGCGATCGAAAAACTGTTTTTT
medium-sized	NA	TRBV19	TRBJ1-2	CASSMGGAYGYTF	TGTGCCAGTAGTATGGGGGGCGCCTATGGCTACACCTTC
few	NA	TRBV20-1	TRBJ2-1	CSAGSSSENSKFF	TGCAGTGCCGGGTCCTCCTCCGAAAATAGTAAGTTCTTC
medium-sized	TRBD1	TRBV6-6	TRBJ2-7	CASSSGQGTGEQYF	TGTGCCAGCAGCAGCGGACAGGGAACGGGCGAGCAGTACTTC
medium-sized	NA	TRBV6-2/TRBV6-3	TRBJ1-1	CASSYGSRAEAFF	TGTGCCAGCAGTTACGGCAGCCGAGCTGAAGCTTTCTTT
NA	NA	TRBV7-9	TRBJ1-1	CASSLRTANTEAFF	TGTGCCAGCAGCTTAAGGACAGCGAACACTGAAGCTTTCTTT
few	NA	TRBV5-4	TRBJ2-7	CASSLRSRDEQYF	TGTGCCAGCAGCTTGAGATCCAGGGACGAGCAGTACTTC
many	NA	TRBV6-6	TRBJ1-5	CASKEGQIQPQHF	TGTGCCAGCAAAGAAGGGCAGATCCAGCCCCAGCATTTT
many	TRBD1	TRBV10-3	TRBJ1-1	CAISGTGETEAFF	TGTGCCATCAGCGGGACAGGGGAGACTGAAGCTTTCTTT
NA	NA	TRBV9	TRBJ2-1	CASTRTLSSYNEQFF	TGTGCCAGCACCCGAACCCTGAGCTCCTACAATGAGCAGTTCTTC
medium-sized	NA	TRBV18	TRBJ1-2	CASSPPHAPYGYTF	TGTGCCAGCTCACCCCCACACGCGCCCTATGGCTACACCTTC
medium-sized	NA	TRBV5-5	TRBJ2-2	CASSLNSYTGELFF	TGTGCCAGCAGCTTGAACAGCTACACCGGGGAGCTGTTTTTT
many	TRBD1	TRBV12-3/TRBV12-4	TRBJ1-4	CASSPRTGNEKLFF	TGTGCCAGCAGTCCCCGGACAGGGAACGAAAAACTGTTTTTT
medium-sized	NA	TRBV6-6	TRBJ1-5	CASSRAFNQPQHF	TGTGCCAGCAGTCGGGCCTTCAATCAGCCCCAGCATTTT
NA	TRBD1	TRBV18	TRBJ2-7	CASSSTGSSYEQYF	TGTGCCAGCTCATCGACAGGGAGCTCCTACGAGCAGTACTTC
NA	NA	TRBV9	TRBJ1-5	CASSVENQPQHF	TGTGCCAGCAGCGTAGAAAATCAGCCCCAGCATTTT
NA	TRBD2	TRBV20-1	TRBJ2-5	CSARDPRTSGETQYF	TGCAGTGCTAGAGATCCGAGGACTAGCGGGGAGACCCAGTACTTC
medium-sized	NA	TRBV6-1	TRBJ1-2	CASSLGTFYGYTF	TGTGCCAGCAGCCTCGGGACATTCTATGGCTACACCTTC
few	NA	TRBV20-1	TRBJ1-1	CSAPGRGNTEAFF	TGCAGTGCACCGGGGCGAGGGAACACTGAAGCTTTCTTT
medium-sized	TRBD1	TRBV6-1	TRBJ1-2	CASSGDRSYGYTF	TGTGCCAGCAGTGGGGACAGGAGCTATGGCTACACCTTC
NA	TRBD2	TRBV30	TRBJ2-3	CAWSRGGVTDTQYF	TGTGCCTGGAGTCGGGGGGGAGTCACAGATACGCAGTATTTT
NA	NA	TRBV20-1	TRBJ1-6	CSASGGDSPLHF	TGCAGTGCTAGTGGGGGGGATTCACCCCTCCACTTT
NA	NA	TRBV9	TRBJ1-1	CASSVTSAGRTEAFF	TGTGCCAGCAGCGTAACGTCAGCCGGAAGGACTGAAGCTTTCTTT
few	NA	TRBV7-2	TRBJ2-4	CASSRGGENIQYF	TGTGCCAGCAGCCGGGGAGGAGAAAACATTCAGTACTTC
medium-sized	NA	TRBV19	TRBJ1-4	CASKAGRGAATNEKLFF	TGTGCCAGTAAGGCGGGACGGGGGGCCGCAACTAATGAAAAACTGTTTTTT
few	TRBD2	TRBV7-9	TRBJ2-5	CASSLGSGGHQETQYF	TGTGCCAGCAGCTTGGGTAGCGGGGGCCATCAAGAGACCCAGTACTTC
many	NA	TRBV7-2	TRBJ1-2	CASSLQGYGYTF	TGTGCCAGCAGCTTACAGGGTTATGGCTACACCTTC
many	NA	TRBV5-6	TRBJ2-6	CASSLGQSGANVLTF	TGTGCCAGCAGCTTGGGACAGAGCGGGGCCAACGTCCTGACTTTC
NA	NA	TRBV3-2	TRBJ2-7	CASSQDCGATRHYEQYF	TGTGCCAGCAGCCAAGATTGTGGGGCGACAAGACACTACGAGCAGTACTTC